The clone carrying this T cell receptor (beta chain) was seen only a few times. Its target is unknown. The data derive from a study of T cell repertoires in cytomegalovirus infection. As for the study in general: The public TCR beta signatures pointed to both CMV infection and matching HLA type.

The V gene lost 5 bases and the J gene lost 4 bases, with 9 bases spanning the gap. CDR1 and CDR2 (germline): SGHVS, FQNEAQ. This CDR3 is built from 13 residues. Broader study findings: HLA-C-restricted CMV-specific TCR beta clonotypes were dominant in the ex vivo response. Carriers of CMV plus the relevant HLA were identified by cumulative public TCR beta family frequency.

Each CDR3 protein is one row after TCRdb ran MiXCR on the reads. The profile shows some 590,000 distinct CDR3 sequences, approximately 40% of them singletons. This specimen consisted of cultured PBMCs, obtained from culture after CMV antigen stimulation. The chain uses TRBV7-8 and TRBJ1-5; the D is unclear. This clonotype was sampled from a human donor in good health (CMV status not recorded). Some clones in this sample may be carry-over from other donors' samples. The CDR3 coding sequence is TGTGCCAGCAGCGCAGACCCGAATCAGCCCCAGCATTTT. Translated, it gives CASSADPNQPQHF.